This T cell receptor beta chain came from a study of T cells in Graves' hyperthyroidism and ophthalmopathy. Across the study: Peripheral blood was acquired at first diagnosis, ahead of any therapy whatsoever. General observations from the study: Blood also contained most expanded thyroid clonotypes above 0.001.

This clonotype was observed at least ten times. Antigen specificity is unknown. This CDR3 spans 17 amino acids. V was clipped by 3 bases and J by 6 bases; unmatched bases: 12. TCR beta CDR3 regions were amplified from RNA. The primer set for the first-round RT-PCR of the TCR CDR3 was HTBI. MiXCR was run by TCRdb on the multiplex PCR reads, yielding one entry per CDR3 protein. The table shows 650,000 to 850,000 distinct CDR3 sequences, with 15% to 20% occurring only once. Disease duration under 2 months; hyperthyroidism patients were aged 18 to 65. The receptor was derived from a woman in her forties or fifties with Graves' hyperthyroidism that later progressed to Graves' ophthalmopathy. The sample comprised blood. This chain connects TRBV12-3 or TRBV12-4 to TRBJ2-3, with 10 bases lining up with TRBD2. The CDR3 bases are TGTGCCAGCAGTTTTCGGGCCTCTAGCGGGGGTGGCGATACGCAGTATTTT. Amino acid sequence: CASSFRASSGGGDTQYF.